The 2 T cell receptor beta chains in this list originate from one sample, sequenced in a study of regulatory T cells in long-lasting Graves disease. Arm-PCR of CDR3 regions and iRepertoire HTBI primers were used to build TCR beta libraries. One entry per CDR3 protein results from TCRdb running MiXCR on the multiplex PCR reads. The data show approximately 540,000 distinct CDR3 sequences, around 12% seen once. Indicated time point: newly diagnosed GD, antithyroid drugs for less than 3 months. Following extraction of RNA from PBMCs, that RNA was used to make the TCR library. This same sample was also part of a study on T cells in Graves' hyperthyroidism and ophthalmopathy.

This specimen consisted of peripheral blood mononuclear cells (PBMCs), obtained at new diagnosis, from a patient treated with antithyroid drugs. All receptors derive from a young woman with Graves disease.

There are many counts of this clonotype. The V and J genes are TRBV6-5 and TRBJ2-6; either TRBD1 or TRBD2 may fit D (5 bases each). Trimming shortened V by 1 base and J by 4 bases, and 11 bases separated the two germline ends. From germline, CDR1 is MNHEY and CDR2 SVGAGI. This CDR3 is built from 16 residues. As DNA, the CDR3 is TGTGCCAGCAGTTACTTCAGGGAGACAGGGGCCAACGTCCTGACTTTC. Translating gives CASSYFRETGANVLTF.

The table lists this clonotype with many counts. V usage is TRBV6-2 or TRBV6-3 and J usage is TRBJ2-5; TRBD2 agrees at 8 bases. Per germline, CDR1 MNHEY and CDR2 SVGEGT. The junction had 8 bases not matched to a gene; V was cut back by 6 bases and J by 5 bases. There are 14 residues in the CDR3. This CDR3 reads CASRPSGSGETQYF. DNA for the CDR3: TGTGCCAGCAGACCTAGCGGGTCGGGGGAGACCCAGTACTTC.